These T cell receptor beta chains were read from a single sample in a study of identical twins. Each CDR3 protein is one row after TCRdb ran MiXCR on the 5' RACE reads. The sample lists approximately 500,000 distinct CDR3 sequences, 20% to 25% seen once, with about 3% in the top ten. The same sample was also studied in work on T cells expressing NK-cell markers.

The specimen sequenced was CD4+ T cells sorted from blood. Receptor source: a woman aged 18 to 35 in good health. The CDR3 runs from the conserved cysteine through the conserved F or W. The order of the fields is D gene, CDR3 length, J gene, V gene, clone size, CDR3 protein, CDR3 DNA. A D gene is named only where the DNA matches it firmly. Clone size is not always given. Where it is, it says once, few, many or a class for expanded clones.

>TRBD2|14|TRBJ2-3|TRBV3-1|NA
CARATSGGSYTQYF
TGTGCCAGGGCCACTAGCGGGGGGTCGTATACGCAGTATTTT
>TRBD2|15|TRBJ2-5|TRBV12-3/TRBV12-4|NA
CASSEAGGYQETQYF
TGTGCCAGCAGCGAAGCGGGGGGGTACCAAGAGACCCAGTACTTC
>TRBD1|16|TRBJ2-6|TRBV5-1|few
CASRIQGDAGANVLTF
TGCGCCAGCAGGATACAGGGGGATGCTGGGGCCAACGTCCTGACTTTC
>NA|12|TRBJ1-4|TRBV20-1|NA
CSAREGGEKLFF
TGCAGTGCTCGCGAGGGGGGTGAAAAACTGTTTTTT
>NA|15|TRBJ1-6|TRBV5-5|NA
CASSFSTPVRAPLHF
TGTGCCAGCAGCTTTTCCACTCCCGTGCGGGCCCCCCTCCACTTT
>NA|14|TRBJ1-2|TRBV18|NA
CASSRLPGAYGYTF
TGTGCCAGCTCACGCTTGCCCGGAGCCTATGGCTACACCTTC
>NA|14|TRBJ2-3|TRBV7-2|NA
CASSLEARTDTQYF
TGTGCCAGCAGCTTAGAAGCTAGAACAGATACGCAGTATTTT
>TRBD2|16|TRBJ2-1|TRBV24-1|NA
CATSDPLAGGRDEQFF
TGTGCCACCAGTGACCCGCTAGCGGGAGGTAGGGATGAGCAGTTCTTC
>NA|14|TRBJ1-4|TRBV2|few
CASSVPRVHEKLFF
TGTGCCAGCAGTGTCCCGAGGGTTCATGAAAAACTGTTTTTT
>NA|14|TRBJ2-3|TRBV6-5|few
CASSYRQPTDTQYF
TGTGCCAGCAGTTACCGGCAGCCGACAGATACGCAGTATTTT
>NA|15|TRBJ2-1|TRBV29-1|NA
CSVEGGRETGWEQFF
TGCAGCGTTGAAGGCGGAAGGGAGACAGGCTGGGAGCAGTTCTTC